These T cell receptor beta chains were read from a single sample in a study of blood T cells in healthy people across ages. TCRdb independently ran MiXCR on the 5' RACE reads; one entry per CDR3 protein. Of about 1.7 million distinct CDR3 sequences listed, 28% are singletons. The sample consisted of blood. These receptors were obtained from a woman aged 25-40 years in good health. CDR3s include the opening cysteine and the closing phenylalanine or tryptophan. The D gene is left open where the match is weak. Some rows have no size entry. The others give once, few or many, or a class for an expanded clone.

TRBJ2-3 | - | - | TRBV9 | CASSVRASPSTDTQYF | TGTGCCAGCAGCGTTAGGGCGAGTCCCAGCACAGATACGCAGTATTTT
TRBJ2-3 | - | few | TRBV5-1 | CASSYATGSTDTQYF | TGCGCCAGCAGCTACGCGACAGGATCCACAGATACGCAGTATTTT
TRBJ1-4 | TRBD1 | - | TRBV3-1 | CASSSQGGSEKLFF | TGTGCCAGCAGCTCCCAGGGGGGGTCAGAAAAACTGTTTTTT
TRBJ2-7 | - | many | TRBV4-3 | CASSQGVLASYEQYF | TGCGCCAGCAGCCAAGGCGTACTCGCCTCCTACGAGCAGTACTTC
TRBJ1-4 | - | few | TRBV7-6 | CASSWGHGGTNENLFF | TGTGCCAGCAGCTGGGGTCACGGGGGAACTAATGAAAACCTGTTTTTT
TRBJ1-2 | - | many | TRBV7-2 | CASSPQVSYGYTF | TGTGCCAGCAGCCCCCAAGTATCTTATGGCTACACCTTC
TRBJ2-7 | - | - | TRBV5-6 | CASSLMFGRGDNEQYF | TGTGCCAGCAGCTTGATGTTCGGCAGGGGGGACAACGAGCAGTACTTC
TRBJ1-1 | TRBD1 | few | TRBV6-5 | CASSYRRDRGGSTEAFF | TGTGCCAGCAGTTACCGCCGGGACAGGGGAGGGTCCACTGAAGCTTTCTTT
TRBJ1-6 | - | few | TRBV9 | CASSVNPGYNSPLHF | TGTGCCAGCAGCGTAAATCCAGGGTATAATTCACCCCTCCACTTT
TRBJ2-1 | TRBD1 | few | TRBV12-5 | CASGPTGGGDNEQFF | TGTGCTAGTGGCCCTACAGGGGGCGGGGACAATGAGCAGTTCTTC
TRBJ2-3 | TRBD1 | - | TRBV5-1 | CASTHLGQSSTDTQYF | TGCGCCAGCACCCACCTGGGACAGTCGAGCACAGATACGCAGTATTTT
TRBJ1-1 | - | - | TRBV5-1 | CASRSQGSRGWNTEAFF | TGCGCCAGCAGAAGTCAGGGGTCGAGGGGTTGGAACACTGAAGCTTTCTTT
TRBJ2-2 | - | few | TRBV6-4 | CASSDTNTGELFF | TGTGCCAGCAGTGACACGAACACCGGGGAGCTGTTTTTT
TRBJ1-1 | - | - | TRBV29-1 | CSVELMNTEAFF | TGCAGCGTTGAACTAATGAACACTGAAGCTTTCTTT
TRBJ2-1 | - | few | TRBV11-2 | CASSSIQLRENEQFF | TGTGCCAGCAGTTCTATACAGTTAAGAGAGAATGAGCAGTTCTTC
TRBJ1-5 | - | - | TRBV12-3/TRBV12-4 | CASSSPGPGRQHF | TGTGCCAGCAGTTCGCCTGGGCCGGGAAGGCAGCATTTT
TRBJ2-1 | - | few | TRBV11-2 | CASSFSRGRDIDEQFF | TGTGCCAGCAGCTTCTCCCGGGGGCGGGATATCGATGAGCAGTTCTTC
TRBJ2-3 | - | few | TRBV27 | CASSLSNRAQYF | TGTGCCAGCAGTTTATCTAATCGGGCGCAGTATTTT
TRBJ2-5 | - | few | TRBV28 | CASSGGWKETQYF | TGTGCCAGCAGTGGTGGGTGGAAAGAGACCCAGTACTTC
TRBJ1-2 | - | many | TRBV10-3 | CAISNSDLDYGYTF | TGTGCCATCAGTAACTCGGACTTGGACTATGGCTACACCTTC
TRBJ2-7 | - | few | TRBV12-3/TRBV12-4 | CASSLYRGDEQYF | TGTGCCAGCAGTTTGTACCGAGGGGATGAGCAGTACTTC
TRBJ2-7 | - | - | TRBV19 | CASSAGLDPGREQYF | TGTGCCAGTAGTGCGGGCCTCGACCCCGGGCGTGAGCAGTACTTC
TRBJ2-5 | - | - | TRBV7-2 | CASSLPRGSQETQYF | TGTGCCAGCAGCTTACCCCGGGGCAGCCAAGAGACCCAGTACTTC
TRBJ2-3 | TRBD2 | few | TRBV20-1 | CSAILAGGDTQYF | TGCAGTGCTATACTAGCGGGGGGAGATACGCAGTATTTT
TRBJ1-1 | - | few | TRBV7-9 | CASSAWNTEAFF | TGTGCCAGCAGCGCGTGGAACACTGAAGCTTTCTTT
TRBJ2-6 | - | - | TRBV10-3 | CAISGQGLGSGANVLTF | TGTGCCATCAGTGGTCAGGGGCTGGGCTCTGGGGCCAACGTCCTGACTTTC
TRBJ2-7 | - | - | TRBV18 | CASLPPGLGRSYEQYF | TGTGCCAGCTTACCACCCGGTCTGGGACGGAGCTACGAGCAGTACTTC
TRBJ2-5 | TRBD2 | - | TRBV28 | CASSLSSSGHGAQYF | TGTGCCAGCAGTTTATCGAGTAGCGGGCATGGGGCCCAGTACTTC
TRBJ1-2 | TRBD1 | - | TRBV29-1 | CSVEVPGQAYYGYTF | TGCAGCGTTGAAGTGCCGGGACAGGCCTACTATGGCTACACCTTC
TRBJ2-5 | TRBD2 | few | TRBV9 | CASSAGPLAGGRETQYF | TGTGCCAGCAGCGCCGGGCCCCTAGCGGGGGGGCGCGAGACCCAGTACTTC
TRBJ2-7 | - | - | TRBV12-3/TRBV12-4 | CASRRQSGEQYF | TGTGCCAGCAGACGTCAATCTGGGGAGCAGTACTTC
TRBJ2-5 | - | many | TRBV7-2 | CASVSSGSLQETQYF | TGTGCCAGCGTCAGCTCGGGCAGCCTCCAAGAGACCCAGTACTTC
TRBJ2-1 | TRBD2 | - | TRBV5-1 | CASSLDPGTSCNEQFF | TGCGCCAGCAGCTTGGACCCCGGGACTAGCTGCAATGAGCAGTTCTTC
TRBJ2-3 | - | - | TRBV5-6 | CASSSRLDACHTDTQYF | TGTGCCAGCAGCTCCCGACTGGACGCGTGCCACACAGATACGCAGTATTTT
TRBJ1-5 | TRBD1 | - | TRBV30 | CAWSKGQDPYQPQHF | TGTGCCTGGAGCAAAGGACAGGATCCTTATCAGCCCCAGCATTTT
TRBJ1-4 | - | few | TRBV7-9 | CASSSRRANEKLFF | TGTGCCAGCAGCTCGCGACGGGCGAATGAAAAACTGTTTTTT
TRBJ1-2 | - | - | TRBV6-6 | CASSYNWSGYTF | TGTGCCAGCAGTTACAACTGGAGTGGCTACACCTTC
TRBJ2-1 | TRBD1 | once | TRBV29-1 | CGGWGGTGSSNEQFF | TGCGGCGGGTGGGGCGGGACAGGGTCATCCAATGAGCAGTTCTTC
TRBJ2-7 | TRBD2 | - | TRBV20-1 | CSVEGLGQVEQYF | TGCAGTGTGGAGGGACTAGGCCAGGTCGAGCAGTACTTC
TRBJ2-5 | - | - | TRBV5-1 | CASSLGDTDQYF | TGCGCCAGCAGCTTGGGGGACACGGACCAGTACTTC
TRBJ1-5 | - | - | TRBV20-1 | CSARGGRPQHF | TGCAGTGCTAGAGGGGGGAGGCCCCAGCATTTT
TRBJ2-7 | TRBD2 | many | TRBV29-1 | CSVQRGHQREQYF | TGCAGCGTACAGCGGGGCCATCAACGCGAGCAGTACTTC
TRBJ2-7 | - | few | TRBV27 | CASGNPDRLFYEQYF | TGTGCCAGCGGGAACCCGGACCGATTGTTCTACGAGCAGTACTTC
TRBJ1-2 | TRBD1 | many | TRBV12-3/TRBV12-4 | CASSLGGDSLYTF | TGTGCCAGCAGTTTAGGGGGGGACAGCCTCTACACCTTC
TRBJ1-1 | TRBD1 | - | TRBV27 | CASSYGQGIAFF | TGTGCCAGCAGTTACGGACAGGGAATAGCTTTCTTT
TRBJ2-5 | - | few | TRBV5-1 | CASSWSYATGGQETQYF | TGCGCCAGCAGCTGGTCTTATGCGACTGGAGGCCAAGAGACCCAGTACTTC
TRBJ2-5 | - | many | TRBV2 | CASMVEGTETQYF | TGTGCCAGCATGGTGGAGGGGACAGAGACCCAGTACTTC
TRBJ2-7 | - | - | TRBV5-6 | CASSLTGTVSYEQYF | TGTGCCAGCAGCTTAACAGGGACGGTGTCCTACGAGCAGTACTTC
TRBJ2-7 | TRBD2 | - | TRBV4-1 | CASSQGRLAGAYEQYF | TGCGCCAGCAGCCAAGGACGGCTAGCGGGGGCCTACGAGCAGTACTTC
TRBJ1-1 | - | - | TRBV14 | CASKNAGAAEAFF | TGTGCCAGCAAGAATGCAGGGGCTGCTGAAGCTTTCTTT
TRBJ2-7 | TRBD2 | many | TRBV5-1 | CASSFRGGVNEQYF | TGCGCCAGCAGCTTTCGGGGGGGCGTAAACGAGCAGTACTTC
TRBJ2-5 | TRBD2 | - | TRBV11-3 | CASSLRTSGEQETQYF | TGTGCCAGCAGCTTGAGGACTAGCGGGGAGCAAGAGACCCAGTACTTC
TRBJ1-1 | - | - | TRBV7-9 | CASSLENRWAFF | TGTGCCAGCAGCTTAGAGAACAGATGGGCTTTCTTT
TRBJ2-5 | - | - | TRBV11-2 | CASSGGRGVSETQYF | TGTGCCAGCAGCGGGGGACGGGGTGTCTCGGAGACCCAGTACTTC
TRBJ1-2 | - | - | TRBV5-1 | CASSLAGGLGEGYAF | TGCGCCAGCAGCTTGGCCGGGGGACTAGGAGAGGGCTACGCCTTC
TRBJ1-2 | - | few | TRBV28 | CASSSPWGRDGYTF | TGTGCCAGCAGTTCCCCCTGGGGCAGGGATGGCTACACCTTC
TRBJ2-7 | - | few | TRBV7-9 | CASSSIGGRVYEQYF | TGTGCCAGCAGCTCGATAGGGGGAAGGGTCTACGAGCAGTACTTC
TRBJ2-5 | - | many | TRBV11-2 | CASSNRRWGKETQYF | TGTGCCAGCAGCAACCGTAGATGGGGGAAAGAGACCCAGTACTTC
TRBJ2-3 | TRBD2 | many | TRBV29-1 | CSVRTSSTDTQYF | TGCAGCGTTAGGACTAGCAGCACAGATACGCAGTATTTT